This paragraph covers one TCR beta chain sequence. Its antigen remains unknown. Profiled with immunoSEQ multiplex PCR; TCRdb holds only in-frame clones, not every one. The table lists roughly 30,000 clones, roughly four fifths of them singletons. Germline trimming cut 4 bases from V and 10 bases from J; bases unmatched to any gene: 9. Germline V gene data show CDR1 as MGHRA and CDR2 as YSYEKL. The CDR3 totals 13 residues. These data come from a study of somatic mutations in cytotoxic T cells in rheumatoid arthritis. Whole-study results and caveats: CD8+ T cells showed clonality that did not differ significantly between patients with rheumatoid arthritis and age-matched healthy controls. Rheumatoid arthritis patients showed slight TRBV07 underrepresentation, unadjusted for multiple comparisons.

The chain links TRBV4-1 to TRBJ1-1; TRBD1 matches at 7 bases. The specimen was CD8+ T cells sorted from blood. This receptor was obtained from an adult with rheumatoid arthritis. CDR3 DNA sequence: TGCGCCAGCAGCCTTATCGGGGCAGGGGGAGCTTTCTTT. Its translation is CASSLIGAGGAFF.